These T cell receptor beta chains were read from a single sample in a study of cytomegalovirus exposure and HLA in healthy donors. Sequencing was performed with immunoSEQ multiplex PCR; in TCRdb, only in-frame clones are kept and a portion is missing. Here the sample spans around 220,000 clones, about 80% being singletons. The material sequenced was PBMCs. These receptors originate from a man between 18 and 35 years old in good health and CMV-seronegative. CDR3s include the opening cysteine and the closing phenylalanine or tryptophan. Fields, in order: CDR3 protein, CDR3 DNA, D gene, clone size, CDR3 length, J gene, V gene. The D gene is left open where the match is weak. Part of the rows lack a size; the others show once, few, many or a class for expanded clones.

cdr3_aa: CASSQVKENSPLHF
cdr3_nt: TGTGCCAGCAGCCAGGTAAAAGAAAATTCACCCCTCCACTTT
d_call: NA
clone_size: NA
cdr3_length: 14
j_call: TRBJ1-6
v_call: TRBV6-5

cdr3_aa: CASSLAHTQPQHF
cdr3_nt: TGTGCCAGCAGCTTAGCGCACACTCAGCCCCAGCATTTT
d_call: NA
clone_size: few
cdr3_length: 13
j_call: TRBJ1-5
v_call: TRBV7-2

cdr3_aa: CASSLWRGAGETQYF
cdr3_nt: TGTGCCAGCAGTTTATGGCGGGGGGCTGGAGAGACCCAGTACTTC
d_call: TRBD2
clone_size: NA
cdr3_length: 15
j_call: TRBJ2-5
v_call: TRBV27

cdr3_aa: CASSWVAGVGEQFF
cdr3_nt: TGTGCCAGCAGCTGGGTCGCGGGAGTAGGGGAGCAGTTCTTC
d_call: TRBD2
clone_size: NA
cdr3_length: 14
j_call: TRBJ2-1
v_call: TRBV7-9

cdr3_aa: CASRAGGSSYNEQFF
cdr3_nt: TGTGCCAGCAGAGCGGGGGGCTCGTCCTACAATGAGCAGTTCTTC
d_call: TRBD2
clone_size: NA
cdr3_length: 15
j_call: TRBJ2-1
v_call: TRBV11-3

cdr3_aa: CASSDSTRGGTGELFF
cdr3_nt: TGTGCCAGCAGTGACTCGACCAGGGGTGGGACCGGGGAGCTGTTTTTT
d_call: NA
clone_size: few
cdr3_length: 16
j_call: TRBJ2-2
v_call: TRBV6-4

cdr3_aa: CASSSLSRVLTGYTGELFF
cdr3_nt: TGTGCCAGCAGCTCCCTTAGTCGCGTGTTGACAGGATACACCGGGGAGCTGTTTTTT
d_call: NA
clone_size: NA
cdr3_length: 19
j_call: TRBJ2-2
v_call: TRBV11-2

cdr3_aa: CASSPLDHTEAFF
cdr3_nt: TGTGCCAGCAGCCCCCTAGACCACACTGAAGCTTTCTTT
d_call: NA
clone_size: NA
cdr3_length: 13
j_call: TRBJ1-1
v_call: TRBV11-2

cdr3_aa: CASSVLPGQGWEQYF
cdr3_nt: TGTGCCAGCAGCGTGCTTCCGGGACAGGGTTGGGAGCAGTACTTC
d_call: TRBD1
clone_size: NA
cdr3_length: 15
j_call: TRBJ2-7
v_call: TRBV9

cdr3_aa: CASSYSGLNEQFF
cdr3_nt: TGTGCCAGCAGTTACTCGGGCTTAAATGAGCAGTTCTTC
d_call: NA
clone_size: NA
cdr3_length: 13
j_call: TRBJ2-1
v_call: TRBV6-5

cdr3_aa: CASSASGSDADTQYF
cdr3_nt: TGCGCCAGCAGCGCTAGCGGGAGTGACGCAGATACGCAGTATTTT
d_call: TRBD2
clone_size: NA
cdr3_length: 15
j_call: TRBJ2-3
v_call: TRBV4-1

cdr3_aa: CASSPRAVGEKLFF
cdr3_nt: TGTGCCAGCAGTCCCAGGGCGGTTGGGGAAAAACTGTTTTTT
d_call: NA
clone_size: NA
cdr3_length: 14
j_call: TRBJ1-4
v_call: TRBV7-9

cdr3_aa: CASSSVSPSYEQYF
cdr3_nt: TGTGCCAGCAGCTCCGTTAGCCCTTCCTACGAGCAGTACTTC
d_call: NA
clone_size: NA
cdr3_length: 14
j_call: TRBJ2-7
v_call: TRBV11-2

cdr3_aa: CATSRTPGLAYEQFF
cdr3_nt: TGTGCCACCAGCAGAACTCCGGGACTAGCCTATGAGCAGTTCTTC
d_call: TRBD2
clone_size: NA
cdr3_length: 15
j_call: TRBJ2-1
v_call: TRBV15

cdr3_aa: CASRSLDSVREQYF
cdr3_nt: TGTGCCAGCAGATCCCTTGACAGCGTACGAGAGCAGTACTTC
d_call: NA
clone_size: NA
cdr3_length: 14
j_call: TRBJ2-7
v_call: TRBV2

cdr3_aa: CSVDLGVLNTEAFF
cdr3_nt: TGCAGCGTTGACTTAGGGGTCTTGAACACTGAAGCTTTCTTT
d_call: NA
clone_size: NA
cdr3_length: 14
j_call: TRBJ1-1
v_call: TRBV29-1

cdr3_aa: CASIRGLAGGNEQFF
cdr3_nt: TGTGCCAGCATCCGGGGGCTAGCGGGAGGCAATGAGCAGTTCTTC
d_call: TRBD2
clone_size: NA
cdr3_length: 15
j_call: TRBJ2-1
v_call: TRBV6-6

cdr3_aa: CASSTLGGQETQYF
cdr3_nt: TGTGCCAGTAGTACCCTCGGGGGCCAAGAGACCCAGTACTTC
d_call: NA
clone_size: NA
cdr3_length: 14
j_call: TRBJ2-5
v_call: TRBV19

cdr3_aa: CASSLSDRCEQYF
cdr3_nt: TGCGCCAGCAGCTTGTCTGACAGGTGCGAGCAGTACTTC
d_call: NA
clone_size: NA
cdr3_length: 13
j_call: TRBJ2-7
v_call: TRBV5-1

cdr3_aa: CALQGVEAFF
cdr3_nt: TGTGCCTTACAGGGGGTTGAAGCTTTCTTT
d_call: TRBD1
clone_size: NA
cdr3_length: 10
j_call: TRBJ1-1
v_call: TRBV30

cdr3_aa: CAQRGDSEWSPLHF
cdr3_nt: TGTGCCCAAAGAGGGGACTCAGAGTGGTCACCCCTCCACTTT
d_call: NA
clone_size: NA
cdr3_length: 14
j_call: TRBJ1-6
v_call: TRBV30

cdr3_aa: CASSFLSIGGNEQYF
cdr3_nt: TGTGCCAGCAGTTTCCTATCCATTGGGGGGAACGAGCAGTACTTC
d_call: NA
clone_size: NA
cdr3_length: 15
j_call: TRBJ2-7
v_call: TRBV28

cdr3_aa: CASSPGATNTGELFF
cdr3_nt: TGTGCCAGCAGCCCAGGGGCGACGAACACCGGGGAGCTGTTTTTT
d_call: NA
clone_size: NA
cdr3_length: 15
j_call: TRBJ2-2
v_call: TRBV7-2

cdr3_aa: CASYGGNTIYF
cdr3_nt: TGTGCCAGCTACGGAGGGAACACCATATATTTT
d_call: NA
clone_size: NA
cdr3_length: 11
j_call: TRBJ1-3
v_call: TRBV6-5

cdr3_aa: CASTRTQGYTDTQYF
cdr3_nt: TGTGCCAGCACCAGGACCCAGGGATACACAGATACGCAGTATTTT
d_call: NA
clone_size: NA
cdr3_length: 15
j_call: TRBJ2-3
v_call: TRBV7-2

cdr3_aa: CASSRTSFPSSYEQYF
cdr3_nt: TGTGCCAGCAGTCGGACTAGCTTTCCGAGCTCCTACGAGCAGTACTTC
d_call: TRBD2
clone_size: NA
cdr3_length: 16
j_call: TRBJ2-7
v_call: TRBV7-9

cdr3_aa: CASSTNPGQGNTEAFF
cdr3_nt: TGTGCCAGCAGTACCAACCCCGGACAGGGAAACACTGAAGCTTTCTTT
d_call: TRBD1
clone_size: NA
cdr3_length: 16
j_call: TRBJ1-1
v_call: TRBV27

cdr3_aa: CASSVSPLAGTGELFF
cdr3_nt: TGTGCCAGCAGCGTAAGTCCACTAGCGGGGACCGGGGAGCTGTTTTTT
d_call: TRBD2
clone_size: NA
cdr3_length: 16
j_call: TRBJ2-2
v_call: TRBV9

cdr3_aa: CASSLQIENTEAFF
cdr3_nt: TGTGCCAGCAGCTTACAGATCGAGAACACTGAAGCTTTCTTT
d_call: NA
clone_size: NA
cdr3_length: 14
j_call: TRBJ1-1
v_call: TRBV11-2

cdr3_aa: CASSERVPGQGTDTQYF
cdr3_nt: TGTGCCAGCAGTGAGAGGGTTCCGGGACAGGGCACAGATACGCAGTATTTT
d_call: TRBD1
clone_size: NA
cdr3_length: 17
j_call: TRBJ2-3
v_call: TRBV2

cdr3_aa: CASRVDSGNTEAFF
cdr3_nt: TGTGCCAGCCGTGTGGACAGTGGGAACACTGAAGCTTTCTTT
d_call: NA
clone_size: NA
cdr3_length: 14
j_call: TRBJ1-1
v_call: TRBV28

cdr3_aa: CAWRRGLAAFF
cdr3_nt: TGTGCCTGGAGACGGGGGTTGGCCGCTTTCTTT
d_call: NA
clone_size: NA
cdr3_length: 11
j_call: TRBJ1-1
v_call: TRBV30

cdr3_aa: CATSRTGQLSGANVLTF
cdr3_nt: TGTGCCACCAGCAGAACGGGACAACTCTCTGGGGCCAACGTCCTGACTTTC
d_call: NA
clone_size: NA
cdr3_length: 17
j_call: TRBJ2-6
v_call: TRBV15

cdr3_aa: CASSPGQIDNEQFF
cdr3_nt: TGTGCCAGCTCACCGGGACAGATCGACAATGAGCAGTTCTTC
d_call: TRBD1
clone_size: NA
cdr3_length: 14
j_call: TRBJ2-1
v_call: TRBV18

cdr3_aa: CASSTGLALEQFF
cdr3_nt: TGTGCCAGTAGTACGGGACTAGCGTTAGAGCAGTTCTTC
d_call: TRBD2
clone_size: NA
cdr3_length: 13
j_call: TRBJ2-1
v_call: TRBV19

cdr3_aa: CASSAKGTTASTDTQYF
cdr3_nt: TGCGCCAGCAGCGCGAAAGGGACAACGGCTAGCACAGATACGCAGTATTTT
d_call: NA
clone_size: NA
cdr3_length: 17
j_call: TRBJ2-3
v_call: TRBV5-1

cdr3_aa: CASSYSGSGKVGEQFF
cdr3_nt: TGTGCCAGCAGTTACTCTGGTAGCGGGAAGGTCGGGGAGCAGTTCTTC
d_call: TRBD2
clone_size: NA
cdr3_length: 16
j_call: TRBJ2-1
v_call: TRBV6-5

cdr3_aa: CASRPTGSPSYEQYF
cdr3_nt: TGCGCCAGCAGACCAACCGGGTCCCCCAGCTACGAGCAGTACTTC
d_call: NA
clone_size: NA
cdr3_length: 15
j_call: TRBJ2-7
v_call: TRBV5-1

cdr3_aa: CASNRQDTGANVLTF
cdr3_nt: TGTGCCAGTAATAGGCAGGACACTGGGGCCAACGTCCTGACTTTC
d_call: NA
clone_size: NA
cdr3_length: 15
j_call: TRBJ2-6
v_call: TRBV19

cdr3_aa: CASSLGGERETQYF
cdr3_nt: TGTGCCAGCAGTTTGGGCGGGGAGCGAGAGACCCAGTACTTC
d_call: NA
clone_size: NA
cdr3_length: 14
j_call: TRBJ2-5
v_call: TRBV28

cdr3_aa: CASSQDVRQPQHF
cdr3_nt: TGCGCCAGCAGCCAAGATGTCAGGCAGCCCCAGCATTTT
d_call: NA
clone_size: NA
cdr3_length: 13
j_call: TRBJ1-5
v_call: TRBV4-3

cdr3_aa: CASSSSRVEGYTF
cdr3_nt: TGTGCCAGCAGCTCGAGCAGGGTTGAGGGCTACACCTTC
d_call: NA
clone_size: once
cdr3_length: 13
j_call: TRBJ1-2
v_call: TRBV7-2

cdr3_aa: CASSYIVSTPNYGYTF
cdr3_nt: TGTGCCAGCAGTTACATCGTATCCACACCTAACTATGGCTACACCTTC
d_call: NA
clone_size: NA
cdr3_length: 16
j_call: TRBJ1-2
v_call: TRBV6-5

cdr3_aa: CASSVGQVETEAFF
cdr3_nt: TGTGCCAGCAGCGTAGGACAGGTGGAAACAGAAGCTTTCTTT
d_call: NA
clone_size: NA
cdr3_length: 14
j_call: TRBJ1-1
v_call: TRBV9

cdr3_aa: CASSVQAGADTQYF
cdr3_nt: TGTGCCAGTAGTGTCCAAGCAGGGGCAGATACGCAGTATTTT
d_call: NA
clone_size: NA
cdr3_length: 14
j_call: TRBJ2-3
v_call: TRBV19

cdr3_aa: CASGLAYEQYF
cdr3_nt: TGTGCCAGCGGGCTCGCCTACGAGCAGTACTTC
d_call: NA
clone_size: NA
cdr3_length: 11
j_call: TRBJ2-7
v_call: TRBV28

cdr3_aa: CAGSQGGGEQFF
cdr3_nt: TGCGCCGGCAGCCAAGGGGGCGGTGAGCAGTTCTTC
d_call: TRBD1
clone_size: NA
cdr3_length: 12
j_call: TRBJ2-1
v_call: TRBV4-3

cdr3_aa: CSVRGPNTDTQYF
cdr3_nt: TGCAGCGTTCGAGGGCCGAACACAGATACGCAGTATTTT
d_call: NA
clone_size: NA
cdr3_length: 13
j_call: TRBJ2-3
v_call: TRBV29-1

cdr3_aa: CASSIVRGRTEAFF
cdr3_nt: TGTGCCAGTAGTATAGTCCGGGGGAGGACTGAAGCTTTCTTT
d_call: NA
clone_size: NA
cdr3_length: 14
j_call: TRBJ1-1
v_call: TRBV19

cdr3_aa: CASSLASAGVGADTQYF
cdr3_nt: TGTGCCAGCAGCTTAGCGTCGGCCGGGGTTGGAGCAGATACGCAGTATTTT
d_call: NA
clone_size: NA
cdr3_length: 17
j_call: TRBJ2-3
v_call: TRBV7-8

cdr3_aa: CSVYWDRAREQFF
cdr3_nt: TGCAGCGTTTACTGGGACAGGGCCCGGGAGCAGTTCTTC
d_call: TRBD1
clone_size: NA
cdr3_length: 13
j_call: TRBJ2-1
v_call: TRBV29-1

cdr3_aa: CASSTSRQGAEETQYF
cdr3_nt: TGTGCCAGCAGCACGTCGCGACAGGGGGCTGAAGAGACCCAGTACTTC
d_call: TRBD1
clone_size: NA
cdr3_length: 16
j_call: TRBJ2-5
v_call: TRBV11-3

cdr3_aa: CASSLDRQAISPLHF
cdr3_nt: TGTGCCAGCAGCTTAGATCGGCAGGCAATTTCACCCCTCCACTTT
d_call: NA
clone_size: NA
cdr3_length: 15
j_call: TRBJ1-6
v_call: TRBV7-8